The rows below give T cell receptor beta chains drawn from one sample of a study of OX40 agonist ivuxolimab in advanced cancers. Assay: immunoSEQ multiplex PCR; the TCRdb copy retains only in-frame clones and omits some. Among 80,000 or so clones listed, 75% to 90% were seen once. The sequences come from CD4+ or CD8+ T cells sorted from blood, collected in a trial of the OX40 agonist ivuxolimab. The receptors stem from an adult with an advanced solid tumor such as melanoma, head and neck, liver or kidney cancer. Each CDR3 is given with its conserved first and last residue. A D gene is named only where the DNA matches it firmly. Clone size appears in some rows only: once, few, many, or a class for an expanded clone.

j_call v_call d_call clone_size cdr3_aa cdr3_nt
TRBJ2-5 TRBV28 TRBD1 . CASRDNRGQWETQYF TGTGCCAGCAGGGACAACAGGGGGCAGTGGGAGACTCAGTACTTC
TRBJ1-1 TRBV28 . . CASSSMNTEAFF TGTGCCAGCAGTTCTATGAACACTGAAGCTTTCTTT
TRBJ1-2 TRBV28 . few CASSSDGYTF TGTGCCAGCAGCTCCGATGGCTACACCTTC
TRBJ2-1 TRBV7-2 TRBD2 . CASSLMLAGGPYNEQFF TGTGCCAGCAGCTTAATGCTAGCGGGGGGGCCCTACAATGAGCAGTTCTTC
TRBJ1-2 TRBV5-5 . . CASSNYSGGASYGYTF TGTGCCAGCAGCAATTACTCGGGGGGCGCCAGCTATGGCTACACCTTC
TRBJ1-6 TRBV20-1 . . CSARDPPGEHF TGCAGTGCTAGAGATCCCCCGGGGGAACACTTT
TRBJ1-2 TRBV30 . . CAWSGGSYGYTF TGTGCCTGGAGTGGGGGAAGCTATGGCTACACCTTC
TRBJ1-2 TRBV30 . . CAWSNGDYGYTF TGTGCCTGGAGTAACGGGGACTATGGCTACACCTTC
TRBJ1-3 TRBV5-4 TRBD1 . CASSSGADRAGNTIYF TGTGCCAGCAGCTCCGGGGCGGACAGGGCTGGAAACACCATATATTTT
TRBJ2-7 TRBV11-3 TRBD1 . CASSLVGGDRSYEQYF TGTGCCAGCAGCTTAGTCGGAGGGGACAGGTCCTACGAGCAGTACTTC
TRBJ2-3 TRBV28 TRBD1 . CASSLYQGAYTDTQYF TGTGCCAGCAGTTTATATCAGGGGGCTTACACAGATACGCAGTATTTT
TRBJ2-1 TRBV7-2 . . CASSLASSGGGQGEQFF TGTGCCAGCAGCTTAGCTAGTAGTGGCGGGGGCCAAGGTGAGCAGTTCTTC
TRBJ1-1 TRBV5-1 TRBD1 . CASSQPQTGGGTEAFF TGCGCCAGCAGCCAGCCCCAGACAGGGGGCGGCACTGAAGCTTTCTTT
TRBJ2-1 TRBV5-1 . . CASSPPTGTLYNEQFF TGCGCCAGCAGCCCCCCGACAGGGACTCTTTACAATGAGCAGTTCTTC
TRBJ1-2 TRBV28 . few CASSSRPAENYGYTF TGTGCCAGCAGTTCTCGCCCGGCAGAGAACTATGGCTACACCTTC
TRBJ2-5 TRBV18 TRBD1 . CASSLQTQGAQETQYF TGTGCCAGCTCACTTCAGACTCAGGGGGCCCAAGAGACCCAGTACTTC
TRBJ1-4 TRBV5-6 TRBD1 . CASGVLQGADEKLFF TGTGCCAGCGGAGTCCTGCAGGGGGCGGATGAAAAACTGTTTTTT
TRBJ1-5 TRBV2 . . CASRGQPNQPQHF TGTGCCAGCAGGGGGCAGCCTAATCAGCCCCAGCATTTT
TRBJ2-7 TRBV30 . once CAWSRDSEQYF TGTGCCTGGAGTAGGGACTCTGAGCAGTACTTC
TRBJ2-2 TRBV5-1 TRBD1 . CASSSTGTGGTGELFF TGCGCCAGCAGCTCTACCGGGACAGGGGGCACCGGGGAGCTGTTTTTT
TRBJ2-6 TRBV27 . few CASRTAGANVLTF TGTGCCAGCAGGACAGCTGGGGCCAACGTCCTGACTTTC
TRBJ2-3 TRBV7-3 TRBD1 . CASSLTGDTDTQYF TGTGCCAGCAGCCTGACAGGGGACACAGATACGCAGTATTTT
TRBJ2-5 TRBV2 TRBD2 . CASSEAPGGEAQYF TGTGCCAGCAGTGAAGCGCCGGGGGGAGAGGCCCAGTACTTC
TRBJ1-5 TRBV4-2 TRBD1 once CASSQLSGTGSQPQHF TGTGCCAGCAGCCAACTATCCGGGACAGGGAGTCAGCCCCAGCATTTT
TRBJ2-3 TRBV5-1 . . CASSLESKDGDTQYF TGCGCCAGCAGCTTGGAGTCAAAAGACGGAGATACGCAGTATTTT
TRBJ1-2 TRBV9 . . CASSVNYGYTF TGTGCCAGCAGCGTAAACTATGGCTACACCTTC
TRBJ2-2 TRBV9 . . CASSVGGSNTGELFF TGTGCCAGCAGCGTAGGAGGATCTAACACCGGGGAGCTGTTTTTT
TRBJ1-3 TRBV18 . . CASSPPNRDSGNTIYF TGTGCCAGCTCACCTCCTAACAGAGACTCTGGAAACACCATATATTTT
TRBJ1-2 TRBV30 TRBD1 few CAGHRGTNYGYTF TGTGCCGGACACAGGGGAACTAACTATGGCTACACCTTC
TRBJ2-1 TRBV5-1 TRBD2 . CASSLAGGLYNEQFF TGCGCCAGCAGCTTAGCGGGGGGGCTGTACAATGAGCAGTTCTTC
TRBJ1-3 TRBV7-6 . once CASSLVEGGNTIYF TGTGCCAGCAGCTTAGTAGAGGGGGGAAACACCATATATTTT
TRBJ1-6 TRBV5-1 . . CASSFVADNSPLHF TGCGCCAGCAGCTTTGTGGCTGACAATTCACCCCTCCACTTT
TRBJ1-1 TRBV6-5 TRBD1 once CASSPTTGAEVKAFF TGTGCCAGCAGTCCAACCACAGGGGCTGAGGTCAAAGCTTTCTTT
TRBJ2-6 TRBV28 . . CASTPGTSGANVLTF TGTGCCAGCACCCCGGGCACCTCTGGGGCCAACGTCCTGACTTTC
TRBJ2-3 TRBV5-1 . . CASSLVLSDTQYF TGCGCCAGCAGCTTGGTTCTCTCAGATACGCAGTATTTT
TRBJ1-3 TRBV18 . . CASSPGGVRGNTIYF TGTGCCAGCTCGCCCGGCGGGGTTCGGGGAAACACCATATATTTT
TRBJ2-1 TRBV28 . . CASSLGGRPVSYNEQFF TGTGCCAGCAGTTTAGGTGGGCGACCCGTTTCCTACAATGAGCAGTTCTTC
TRBJ2-7 TRBV6-5 . once CASSNQGRSYEQYF TGTGCCAGCAGCAACCAAGGCAGGAGCTACGAGCAGTACTTC
TRBJ2-2 TRBV5-1 . . CASSLVVVQGKPGELFF TGCGCCAGCAGCTTGGTAGTAGTACAGGGAAAGCCCGGGGAGCTGTTTTTT
TRBJ1-3 TRBV5-1 . . CASSPDSASAIYF TGCGCCAGCAGCCCGGACAGTGCGAGTGCCATATATTTT
TRBJ2-2 TRBV28 . . CASSLGRGISTGELFF TGTGCCAGCAGTTTAGGCAGGGGAATATCCACCGGGGAGCTGTTTTTT
TRBJ2-2 TRBV19 . . CASSATSYGELFF TGTGCCAGTAGTGCGACTAGTTACGGGGAGCTGTTTTTT
TRBJ2-1 TRBV19 . . CATTRGGISVLSYNEQFF TGTGCCACTACCCGTGGGGGCATTTCAGTTTTGTCCTACAATGAGCAGTTCTTC
TRBJ2-1 TRBV9 . . CASSARPYNEQFF TGTGCCAGCAGCGCTCGACCCTACAATGAGCAGTTCTTC
TRBJ2-3 TRBV6-1 . . CASSRVLTSTDTQYF TGTGCCAGCAGCCGAGTGCTGACTAGCACAGATACGCAGTATTTT
TRBJ2-7 TRBV19 . . CASSIGTDHYGEQYF TGTGCCAGTAGTATCGGAACGGACCACTACGGAGAGCAGTACTTC
TRBJ2-3 TRBV18 . . CASSPQDTQYF TGTGCCAGCTCACCACAAGATACGCAGTATTTT
TRBJ2-2 TRBV5-1 TRBD1 . CASSLRRTGGNTGELFF TGCGCCAGCAGCCTAAGACGGACAGGGGGCAACACCGGGGAGCTGTTTTTT
TRBJ1-5 TRBV13 . . CASSLGARSNQPQHF TGTGCCAGCAGCTTAGGGGCTAGGAGCAATCAGCCCCAGCATTTT
TRBJ1-1 TRBV2 TRBD1 . CASTPQGSLTEAFF TGTGCCAGCACTCCACAGGGGAGTTTGACTGAAGCTTTCTTT
TRBJ1-1 TRBV7-3 TRBD1 . CASSPGQGDTEAFF TGTGCCAGCAGCCCGGGACAGGGGGACACTGAAGCTTTCTTT
TRBJ1-6 TRBV10-3 . . CAISGPESPLHF TGTGCCATCAGTGGGCCCGAGTCACCCCTCCACTTT
TRBJ2-3 TRBV2 . . CASSDAGRFLADTQYF TGTGCCAGCAGTGACGCAGGGAGGTTTTTAGCAGATACGCAGTATTTT
TRBJ2-5 TRBV2 TRBD2 . CASSAGLHNRETQYF TGTGCCAGCAGTGCGGGACTACATAATAGAGAGACCCAGTACTTC